Listed here is a single TCR beta chain. What it binds is not known. TCRdb re-analysed the 5' RACE reads in MiXCR, keeping a single row per CDR3 protein. The data contain about 540,000 distinct CDR3 sequences, roughly 13% of them singletons. From germline, CDR1 is WSHSY and CDR2 SAAADI. Trimming cost V 2 bases and J 5 bases, with 14 bases left between them. The CDR3 is 15 amino acids. The data were obtained in a study of CD8 T cells in ankylosing spondylitis. General observations from the study: What seemed typical of ankylosing spondylitis blood was a TCR beta motif built from 7 or 8 highly homologous variants.

The receptor's source is a male donor with ankylosing spondylitis. Material for sequencing was blood, either unsorted or a sorted T cell fraction (not recorded which). The chain is built from TRBV10-2 and TRBJ2-3; D is perhaps TRBD2 (5 bases). The CDR3 sequence: CASSEVARSQDTQYF. Written as DNA, the CDR3 is TGCGCCAGCAGTGAGGTAGCGCGGAGTCAAGATACGCAGTATTTT.